These T cell receptor beta chains were read from a single sample in a study of T-cell reconstitution after alpha-beta-depleted transplantation in children. MiXCR was run by TCRdb on the PCR reads, yielding one entry per CDR3 protein. The sample shows 300,000 to 350,000 distinct CDR3 sequences, around 15% of them seen only once. The sequenced sample was PBMCs, mostly from graft donor cells, obtained 360 days after TCRalphabeta/CD19-depleted stem cell transplant. The source is a male patient between 2 and 10 years old who had a stem cell transplant for acute lymphoblastic leukemia, so the T cells may come from the graft donor. Both conserved end residues are part of each CDR3. D genes are given only for firm matches. Clone size is shown for a subset of rows, as once, few, many or a class of expanded clone.

d_call: TRBD2; clone_size: many; cdr3_length: 15; v_call: TRBV20-1; j_call: TRBJ2-3; cdr3_nt: TGCAGTGCTAGTCGAGCGGGAGGGACCACAGATACGCAGTATTTT; cdr3_aa: CSASRAGGTTDTQYF
d_call: -; clone_size: -; cdr3_length: 12; v_call: TRBV4-2; j_call: TRBJ2-3; cdr3_nt: TGTGCCAGCAGCCCTGGTGAAGATACGCAGTATTTT; cdr3_aa: CASSPGEDTQYF
d_call: -; clone_size: -; cdr3_length: 14; v_call: TRBV12-3/TRBV12-4; j_call: TRBJ2-7; cdr3_nt: TGTGCCAGCACCGCCGGGAATCATGCCTACGAGCAGTACTTC; cdr3_aa: CASTAGNHAYEQYF
d_call: -; clone_size: -; cdr3_length: 16; v_call: TRBV2; j_call: TRBJ2-3; cdr3_nt: TGTGCCAGCAGTGAAAACTTTAGGCTAGCGAAAGATACGCAGTATTTT; cdr3_aa: CASSENFRLAKDTQYF
d_call: -; clone_size: -; cdr3_length: 19; v_call: TRBV11-2; j_call: TRBJ2-7; cdr3_nt: TGTGCCAGCAGCTTAGTCCCTAGGGGAACGAATCGAATTCCCTACGAGCAGTACTTC; cdr3_aa: CASSLVPRGTNRIPYEQYF
d_call: -; clone_size: -; cdr3_length: 18; v_call: TRBV6-1; j_call: TRBJ2-2; cdr3_nt: TGTGCCAGCAGGCACTTTGGGGCCCTGGAGCCGGACACCGGGGAGCTGTTTTTT; cdr3_aa: CASRHFGALEPDTGELFF
d_call: -; clone_size: -; cdr3_length: 12; v_call: TRBV28; j_call: TRBJ2-7; cdr3_nt: TGTGCCAGCACATGGGGCTCCTACGAGCAGTACTTC; cdr3_aa: CASTWGSYEQYF
d_call: -; clone_size: -; cdr3_length: 13; v_call: TRBV7-9; j_call: TRBJ1-2; cdr3_nt: TGTGCCAGCAGCCCCTTGGTCAGGGATGGCTACACCTTC; cdr3_aa: CASSPLVRDGYTF
d_call: -; clone_size: few; cdr3_length: 13; v_call: TRBV29-1; j_call: TRBJ2-4; cdr3_nt: TGCAGCGTATTGGACCTAGCCAAAAACATTCAGTACTTC; cdr3_aa: CSVLDLAKNIQYF
d_call: TRBD1; clone_size: few; cdr3_length: 13; v_call: TRBV10-3; j_call: TRBJ2-5; cdr3_nt: TGTGCCATCAGAGGGGACAGCCAAGAGACCCAGTACTTC; cdr3_aa: CAIRGDSQETQYF
d_call: -; clone_size: -; cdr3_length: 15; v_call: TRBV3-1; j_call: TRBJ2-4; cdr3_nt: TGTGCCAGCAGCCAGGCCCCCGGTAGCGGAAACATTCAGTACTTC; cdr3_aa: CASSQAPGSGNIQYF
d_call: -; clone_size: few; cdr3_length: 15; v_call: TRBV20-1; j_call: TRBJ2-3; cdr3_nt: TGCAGTGCTAGAGAGGGGCGGCCAAGCACAGATACGCAGTATTTT; cdr3_aa: CSAREGRPSTDTQYF
d_call: TRBD2; clone_size: -; cdr3_length: 14; v_call: TRBV10-3; j_call: TRBJ2-1; cdr3_nt: TGTGCCATCAGTGTTCTAGCGGAGTTTAATGAGCAGTTCTTC; cdr3_aa: CAISVLAEFNEQFF
d_call: -; clone_size: few; cdr3_length: 14; v_call: TRBV18; j_call: TRBJ1-1; cdr3_nt: TGTGCCAGCTCACCAGCGGGGCATAACACTGAAGCTTTCTTT; cdr3_aa: CASSPAGHNTEAFF
d_call: -; clone_size: few; cdr3_length: 14; v_call: TRBV7-2; j_call: TRBJ1-1; cdr3_nt: TGTGCCAGCCGGTTAGACCGGCTGGGCACTGAAGCTTTCTTT; cdr3_aa: CASRLDRLGTEAFF
d_call: -; clone_size: few; cdr3_length: 15; v_call: TRBV10-3; j_call: TRBJ1-1; cdr3_nt: TGTGCCATCACGAGGGAGGGGGAGTTGAACACTGAAGCTTTCTTT; cdr3_aa: CAITREGELNTEAFF
d_call: -; clone_size: few; cdr3_length: 15; v_call: TRBV20-1; j_call: TRBJ2-7; cdr3_nt: TGCAGTGCTCCCTCTGTCATACAGGGTACCTCCGAGCAGTACTTC; cdr3_aa: CSAPSVIQGTSEQYF